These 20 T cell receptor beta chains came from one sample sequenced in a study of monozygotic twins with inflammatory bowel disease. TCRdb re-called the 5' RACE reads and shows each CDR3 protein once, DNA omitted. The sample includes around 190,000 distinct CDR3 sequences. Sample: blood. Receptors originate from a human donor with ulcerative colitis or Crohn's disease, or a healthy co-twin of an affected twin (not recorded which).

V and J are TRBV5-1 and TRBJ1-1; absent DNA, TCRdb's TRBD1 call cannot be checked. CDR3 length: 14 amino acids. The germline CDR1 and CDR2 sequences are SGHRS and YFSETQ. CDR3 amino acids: CASSPLGQGAEAFF.

CDR3 protein: CASSDLRDRSYEQYF. V and J are TRBV4-1 and TRBJ2-7; there is no DNA to check the TCRdb D call of TRBD1. The CDR3 loop spans 15 amino acids. Germline V gene data show CDR1 as MGHRA and CDR2 as YSYEKL.

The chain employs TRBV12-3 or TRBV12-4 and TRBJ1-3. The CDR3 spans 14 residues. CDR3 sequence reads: CASSFRNSGNTIYF.

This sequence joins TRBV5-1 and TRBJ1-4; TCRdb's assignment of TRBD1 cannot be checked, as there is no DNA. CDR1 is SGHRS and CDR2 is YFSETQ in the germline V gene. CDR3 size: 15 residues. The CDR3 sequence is CASSTAGGEYEKLFF. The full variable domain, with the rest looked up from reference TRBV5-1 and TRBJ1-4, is KAGVTQTPRYLIKTRGQQVTLSCSPISGHRSVSWYQQTPGQGLQFLFEYFSETQRNKGNFPGRFSGRQFSNSRSEMNVSTLELGDSALYLCASSTAGGEYEKLFFGSGTQLSVL.

The CDR3 sequence: CASSLDRGLHSGNTIYF. The chain links TRBV3-1 to TRBJ1-3; without DNA, the TCRdb call of TRBD1 cannot be checked. The germline CDR1 and CDR2 sequences are LGHDT and YNNKEL (reference sequence). The CDR3 contains 17 residues.

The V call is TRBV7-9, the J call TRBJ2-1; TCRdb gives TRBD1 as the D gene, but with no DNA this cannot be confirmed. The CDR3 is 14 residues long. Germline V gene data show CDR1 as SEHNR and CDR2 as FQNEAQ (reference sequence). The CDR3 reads CASSLLGAYNEQFF.

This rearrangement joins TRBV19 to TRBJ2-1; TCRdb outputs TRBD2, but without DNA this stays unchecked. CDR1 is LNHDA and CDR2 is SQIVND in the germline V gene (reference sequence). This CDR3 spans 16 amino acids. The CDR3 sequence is CASSIAHSVPYNEQFF.

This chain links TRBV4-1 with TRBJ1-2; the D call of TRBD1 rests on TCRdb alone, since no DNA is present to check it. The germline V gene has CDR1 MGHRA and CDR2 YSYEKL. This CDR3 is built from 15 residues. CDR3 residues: CASSLPGTANYGYTF.

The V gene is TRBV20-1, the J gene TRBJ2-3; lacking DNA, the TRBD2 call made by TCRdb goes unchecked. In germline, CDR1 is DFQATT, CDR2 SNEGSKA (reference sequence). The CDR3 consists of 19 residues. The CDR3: CSARRLAGGPGASTDTQYF.

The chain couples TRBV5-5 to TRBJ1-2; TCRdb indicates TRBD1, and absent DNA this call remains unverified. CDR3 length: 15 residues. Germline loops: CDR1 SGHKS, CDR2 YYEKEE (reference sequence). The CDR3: CASSWGPGQGHGYTF.

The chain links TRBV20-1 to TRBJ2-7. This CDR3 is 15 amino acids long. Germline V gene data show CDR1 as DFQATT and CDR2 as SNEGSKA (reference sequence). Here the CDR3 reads CSASFFGHLFYEQYF.

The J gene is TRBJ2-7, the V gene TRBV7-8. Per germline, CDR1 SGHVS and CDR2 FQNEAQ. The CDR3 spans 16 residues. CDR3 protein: CASSLAWTRTFYEQYF. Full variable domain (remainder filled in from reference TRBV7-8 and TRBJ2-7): GAGVSQSPRYKVAKRGQDVALRCDPISGHVSLFWYQQALGQGPEFLTYFQNEAQLDKSGLPSDRFFAERPEGSVSTLKIQRTQQEDSAVYLCASSLAWTRTFYEQYFGPGTRLTVT.

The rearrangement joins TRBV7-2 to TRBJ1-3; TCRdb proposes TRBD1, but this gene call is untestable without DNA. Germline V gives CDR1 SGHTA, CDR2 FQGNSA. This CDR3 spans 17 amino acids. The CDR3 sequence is CASSLQPQGGSGNTIYF.

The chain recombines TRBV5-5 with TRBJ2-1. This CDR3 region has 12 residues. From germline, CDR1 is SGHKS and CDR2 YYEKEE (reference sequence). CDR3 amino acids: CASSILSNEQFF.

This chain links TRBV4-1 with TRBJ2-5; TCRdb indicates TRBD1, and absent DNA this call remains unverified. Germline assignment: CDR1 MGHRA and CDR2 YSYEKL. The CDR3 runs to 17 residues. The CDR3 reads CASSQDRGTGTGWTQYF.

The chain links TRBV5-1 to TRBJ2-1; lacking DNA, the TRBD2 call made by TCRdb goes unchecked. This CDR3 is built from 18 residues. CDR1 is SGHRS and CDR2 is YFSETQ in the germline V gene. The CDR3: CASSRTSGGHSSYNEQFF.

The CDR3 spells CASSLKPSGGAHTQYF. The chain recombines TRBV7-9 with TRBJ2-3; TCRdb's D gene call, TRBD2, goes unchecked for lack of DNA. The CDR3 loop spans 16 amino acids. CDR1 and CDR2 (germline): SEHNR, FQNEAQ (reference sequence).

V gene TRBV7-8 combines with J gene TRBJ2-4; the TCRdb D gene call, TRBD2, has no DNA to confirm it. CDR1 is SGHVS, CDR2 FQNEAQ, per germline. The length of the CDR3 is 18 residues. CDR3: CASSSLAGGVGSKNIQYF. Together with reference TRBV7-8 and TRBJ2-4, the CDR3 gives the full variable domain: GAGVSQSPRYKVAKRGQDVALRCDPISGHVSLFWYQQALGQGPEFLTYFQNEAQLDKSGLPSDRFFAERPEGSVSTLKIQRTQQEDSAVYLCASSSLAGGVGSKNIQYFGAGTRLSVL.

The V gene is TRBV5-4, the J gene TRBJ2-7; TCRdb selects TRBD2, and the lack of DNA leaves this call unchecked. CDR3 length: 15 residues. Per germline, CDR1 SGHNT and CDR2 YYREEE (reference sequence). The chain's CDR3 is CASSLGLAGVYEQYF.

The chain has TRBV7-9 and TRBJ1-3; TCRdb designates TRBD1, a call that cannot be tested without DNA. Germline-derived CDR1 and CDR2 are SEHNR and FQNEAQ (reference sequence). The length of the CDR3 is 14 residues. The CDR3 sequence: CASSLMTGQNTIYF.